A single sample is the source of the 8 T cell receptor beta chains below, sequenced in a study of blood T cell repertoires in COVID-19. The protocol was immunoSEQ multiplex PCR, while the TCRdb copy is restricted to in-frame clones and leaves out a portion. Of about 74,000 clones in the sample, more than 75% were seen once. Material: peripheral blood. These receptors were collected from a woman over 75 with active or convalescent COVID-19.

This chain uses TRBV6-1 with TRBJ1-6; no firm D call. Germline lookup yields CDR1 MNHNS and CDR2 SASEGT. The CDR3 consists of 18 residues. Deletions cut 4 bases from V and 0 bases from J, with 16 bases between. The CDR3 coding sequence is TGTGCCAGCAGTGTTACTGGAGTAACAAGCTCCTATAATTCACCCCTCCACTTT. It is translated as CASSVTGVTSSYNSPLHF.

This chain connects TRBV28 to TRBJ2-1, with D unclear. V was shortened by 5 bases and J by 9 bases, with 14 bases between the two germline ends. Per germline, CDR1 MDHEN and CDR2 SYDVKM. CDR3 size: 13 residues. CDR3 sequence reads: CASSPPGKPEQFF. The CDR3 nucleotides are TGTGCCAGCAGTCCTCCCGGTAAGCCTGAGCAGTTCTTC. Full variable domain (remainder filled in from reference TRBV28 and TRBJ2-1): DVKVTQSSRYLVKRTGEKVFLECVQDMDHENMFWYRQDPGLGLRLIYFSYDVKMKEKGDIPEGYSVSREKKERFSLILESASTNQTSMYLCASSPPGKPEQFFGPGTRLTVL.

The chain links TRBV27 to TRBJ2-3; 7 bases map to TRBD2. CDR3 length equals 15 residues. Germline CDR1 and CDR2: MNHEY and SMNVEV (reference sequence). Trimming took 6 bases from V and 7 from J; bases not matched to a gene: 13. Here the CDR3 DNA reads TGTGCCAGCAGATTCAGGCTAGCGGTTATGAATACGCAGTATTTT. It encodes CASRFRLAVMNTQYF.

This chain uses TRBV7-9 with TRBJ2-7; D is perhaps TRBD2 (5 bases). Germline CDR1 and CDR2: SEHNR and FQNEAQ (reference sequence). This CDR3 region has 18 residues. Trimming removed 2 bases from V and 7 bases from J, with 27 bases in between. The CDR3 DNA sequence: TGTGCCAGCAGCTTACCCCCCGGTTCGACATGGGAGCCTTGGGAGCAGTACTTC. This encodes CASSLPPGSTWEPWEQYF.

The chain has TRBV4-2 and TRBJ1-3; D unclear. Germline V gene lookup returns CDR1 LGHNA and CDR2 YNFKEQ. Trimming removed 1 base at V and 0 bases at J, with 10 bases between. There are 16 residues in the CDR3. CDR3 protein: CASSQVSSSSGNTIYF. As DNA, the CDR3 is TGTGCCAGCAGCCAAGTAAGTTCCAGCTCTGGAAACACCATATATTTT.

This rearrangement joins TRBV4-3 to TRBJ1-2; D not certain. The length of the CDR3 is 16 residues. The V end lost 0 bases, the J end lost 5 bases, and 16 bases lay between the germline ends. Looked up from germline, CDR1 is LGHNA and CDR2 is YSLEER. The DNA of the CDR3 is TGCGCCAGCAGCCAAGAACGGCGGGCGCTCCCTTATGGCTACACCTTC. Translation gives CASSQERRALPYGYTF.

The rearrangement joins TRBV28 to TRBJ1-5; 10 bases map to TRBD1. The V segment lost 3 bases and the J segment 5 bases; nucleotides outside the gene matches: 10. The CDR3 contains 17 residues. CDR1 and CDR2 (germline): MDHEN, SYDVKM. CDR3 coding DNA: TGTGCCAGCAGTTTGGACAGGGGGATATATATGGATCAGCCCCAGCATTTT. This encodes CASSLDRGIYMDQPQHF.

This clone was seen a single time. The genes are TRBV12-2 and TRBJ1-3. TRBV12-2 is reported as a pseudogene. The CDR3 is 13 residues long. This chain's CDR3 is CASRLVGEDTIYF. The CDR3 coding sequence is TGTGCAAGTCGCCTTGTAGGGGAGGACACCATATATTTT.